These 12 T cell receptor beta chains originate from one sample sequenced in a study of T cells in Graves' hyperthyroidism and ophthalmopathy. Amplified TCR beta CDR3 regions came from RNA transcripts. The HTBI set primed first-round TCR CDR3 RT-PCR. TCRdb recomputed calls from the multiplex PCR reads with MiXCR, one row per CDR3 protein. The table records some 460,000 distinct CDR3 sequences, about 15% of them present only once. The sequenced sample consisted of blood. These receptors originate from a woman between 18 and 29 years old with Graves' hyperthyroidism.

This clonotype was counted a single time. This chain connects TRBV7-9 to TRBJ1-4, with 7 positions matching TRBD1. Germline V gene data show CDR1 as SEHNR and CDR2 as FQNEAQ (reference sequence). J lost 8 bases, V lost 3 bases, and 12 bases had no gene match. The CDR3 runs to 16 residues. This CDR3 is CASSLGQQGRGEKLFF. For the CDR3, the DNA is TGTGCCAGCAGCTTGGGCCAACAGGGGCGTGGCGAAAAACTGTTTTTT.

This clonotype has ten or more counts. The rearrangement uses TRBV5-1 and TRBJ2-3; unclear D gene. The V end was cut by 3 bases, the J end by 2 bases, with 10 bases between. CDR1 and CDR2 from the germline V gene are SGHRS and YFSETQ. This CDR3 comprises 14 residues. The CDR3 here is CASSSIQDTDTQYF. The CDR3 DNA follows: TGCGCCAGCAGCTCCATTCAGGACACAGATACGCAGTATTTT.

The chain employs TRBV9 and TRBJ2-2; unclear D gene. The germline V gene has CDR1 SGDLS and CDR2 YYNGEE. The germline V and J ends were trimmed by 6 bases and 0 bases, with 9 bases remaining between them. CDR3 size: 14 residues. In nucleotides, the CDR3 is TGTGCCAGCACAAGCATCACGAACACCGGGGAGCTGTTTTTT. Encoded protein: CASTSITNTGELFF.

The chain is built from TRBV19 and TRBJ2-2, with 7 nucleotides matching TRBD1. The V segment lost 9 bases and the J segment 5 bases; nucleotides outside the gene matches: 12. Germline CDR1 is LNHDA and CDR2 is SQIVND (reference sequence). This CDR3 has 15 amino acids. The CDR3 sequence: CARPPQGIFTGELFF. The DNA for the CDR3 is TGTGCCAGACCGCCACAGGGGATCTTTACCGGGGAGCTGTTTTTT.

V is TRBV20-1 and J is TRBJ1-5; a weak D match, TRBD1 (5 bases). CDR1 and CDR2 (germline): DFQATT, SNEGSKA (reference sequence). V was shortened by 2 bases and J by 3 bases, with 8 bases between the two germline ends. The CDR3 covers 13 residues. CDR3 DNA sequence: TGCAGTGCTAGATCAGGGATCAATCAGCCCCAGCATTTT. It specifies CSARSGINQPQHF.

In this sample, this clonotype turned up many times. The V gene is TRBV5-1, the J gene TRBJ1-1, with 7 bases matching TRBD1. CDR1 SGHRS and CDR2 YFSETQ come from the germline V gene. The CDR3 contains 14 residues. Trimming at V came to 4 bases and at J to 3 bases, leaving 6 bases not matched to a gene. The CDR3 nucleotides are TGCGCCAGCAGCATAGGACAGGTCTACACTGAAGCTTTCTTT. Amino acids: CASSIGQVYTEAFF.

This clonotype was found many times. This rearrangement joins TRBV18 to TRBJ2-2; D call uncertain. CDR1 is KGHSH and CDR2 is LQKENI in the germline V gene. CDR3 length equals 17 residues. Trimming removed 3 bases at V and 8 bases at J, with 22 bases between. The CDR3 DNA reads as TGTGCCAGCTCACCGTCGATACGTACAGCGTGTTATGGGGAGCTGTTTTTT. It translates to CASSPSIRTACYGELFF.

This clonotype was seen more than once but under ten times. This sequence joins TRBV3-1 and TRBJ2-3, with TRBD2 matching over 10 bases. The CDR3 runs 17 residues. Germline V gene lookup returns CDR1 LGHDT and CDR2 YNNKEL (reference sequence). Trimming removed 4 bases from V and 2 bases from J; junction bases left unmatched: 9. CDR3 nucleotides: TGTGCCAGCAGCCCCCTTCTAGCGGGAGTCCACACAGATACGCAGTATTTT. Translating it yields CASSPLLAGVHTDTQYF.

CDR3 DNA sequence: TGCGCCAGCAGCTTGTTCGGGGTTCAACTTCAGTACTTC. Translated: CASSLFGVQLQYF. The chain links TRBV5-1 to TRBJ2-4; D might be TRBD2 (5 bases). CDR1 and CDR2 (germline): SGHRS, YFSETQ. The CDR3 totals 13 residues. V was trimmed by 1 base and J by 11 bases, leaving 13 bases between them.

This clonotype occurred many times. The genes are TRBV3-1 and TRBJ1-2, with TRBD1 matching over 9 bases. The V and J ends lost 6 bases and 4 bases, in that order; junction bases with no gene match: 6. Germline CDR1 LGHDT, CDR2 YNNKEL (reference sequence). There are 14 residues in the CDR3. This CDR3 reads CASSLTGGFYGYTF. The CDR3 DNA reads TGTGCCAGCAGTCTTACAGGGGGCTTCTATGGCTACACCTTC.

The J gene is TRBJ2-2, the V gene TRBV6-2 or TRBV6-3; D remains unclear. The CDR3 runs to 15 residues. V was clipped by 0 bases and J by 7 bases, with 12 bases between them. CDR1 is MNHEY and CDR2 is SVGEGT in the germline V gene. CDR3 coding DNA: TGTGCCAGCAGTTACTCGAAGGCGTGGATCGGGGAGCTGTTTTTT. Its protein is CASSYSKAWIGELFF.

The V gene is TRBV6-1, the J gene TRBJ2-2; maybe TRBD2 (5 bases). The CDR3 is 16 residues long. The V gene lost 5 bases and the J gene lost 0 bases, with 13 bases spanning the gap. The germline CDR1 and CDR2 sequences are MNHNS and SASEGT. CDR3 DNA sequence: TGTGCCAGCAGTATAAGCGGTATCGCGAACACCGGGGAGCTGTTTTTT. As protein: CASSISGIANTGELFF.